These T cell receptor beta chains were read from a single sample in a study of T cell changes during pregnancy in multiple sclerosis. TCRdb keeps only in-frame clones here, not all; method: immunoSEQ multiplex PCR. The data show approximately 34,000 clones, 85% to 95% seen once. Specimen: CD4+ T cells from peripheral blood mononuclear cells, collected in the second trimester of pregnancy. The receptor set was obtained from a female donor with multiple sclerosis, enrolled in a pregnancy study. Both conserved end residues are part of each CDR3. A D gene is named only where the DNA matches it firmly. Clone size, where shown, is once, few, many, or a class for clones that have expanded.

clone_size	d_call	v_call	j_call	cdr3_aa	cdr3_nt
-	-	TRBV18	TRBJ2-1	CASSPSLATTYNEQFF	TGTGCCAGCTCACCATCTCTAGCGACCACCTACAATGAGCAGTTCTTC
-	TRBD2	TRBV2	TRBJ2-1	CASSEGLAGGDEQFF	TGTGCCAGCAGTGAAGGCCTAGCGGGAGGGGATGAGCAGTTCTTC
-	TRBD1	TRBV10-2	TRBJ1-4	CASSGPGQTLLNEKLFF	TGCGCCAGCAGTGGGCCGGGACAGACCCTTCTTAATGAAAAACTGTTTTTT
-	TRBD1	TRBV18	TRBJ2-5	CASSPPDRGPWETQYF	TGTGCCAGCTCACCACCCGACAGGGGCCCGTGGGAGACCCAGTACTTC
once	TRBD2	TRBV7-6	TRBJ2-1	CASSSLAGVSNEQFF	TGTGCCAGCAGCTCGCTAGCGGGAGTTAGCAATGAGCAGTTCTTC
once	TRBD1	TRBV30	TRBJ1-1	CASKQGTAFF	TGTGCCTCAAAACAGGGGACAGCTTTCTTT
-	-	TRBV6-1	TRBJ1-4	CASRGTAEKLFF	TGTGCCAGCAGGGGTACAGCCGAAAAACTGTTTTTT
few	-	TRBV18	TRBJ2-5	CASSTLRGGETQYF	TGTGCCAGCTCCACGCTGAGGGGGGGCGAGACCCAGTACTTC
-	TRBD1	TRBV6-5	TRBJ1-1	CASSPVQGASFF	TGTGCCAGCAGCCCCGTTCAGGGGGCGTCTTTCTTT
once	TRBD2	TRBV2	TRBJ2-3	CASRSPPGTSETDTQYF	TGTGCCAGCAGGTCTCCTCCCGGGACTAGCGAAACAGATACGCAGTATTTT
-	TRBD2	TRBV5-1	TRBJ2-7	CASSLGLAGYQRLGEQYF	TGCGCCAGCAGCTTGGGACTAGCGGGGTACCAAAGGCTTGGCGAGCAGTACTTC
-	TRBD1	TRBV4-1	TRBJ1-2	CASSLQGDSNYGYTF	TGCGCCAGCAGCCTCCAGGGGGACTCGAACTATGGCTACACCTTC
once	-	TRBV21-1	TRBJ1-1	CASSPQGLTNTEAFF	TGTGCCAGCAGCCCTCAGGGCCTCACGAACACTGAAGCTTTCTTT
-	TRBD2	TRBV5-4	TRBJ2-2	CASSLGLAGNTGELFF	TGTGCCAGCAGCTTAGGACTAGCGGGGAACACCGGGGAGCTGTTTTTT
-	TRBD1	TRBV19	TRBJ1-4	CASSISRDRPEKLFF	TGTGCCAGTAGTATCAGCCGGGACAGACCGGAAAAACTGTTTTTT
-	TRBD2	TRBV2	TRBJ2-7	CASTEVAGSVYEQYF	TGTGCCAGCACCGAAGTAGCGGGAAGTGTCTACGAGCAGTACTTC
-	TRBD1	TRBV6-5	TRBJ1-1	CASRRTGSEAFF	TGTGCCAGCAGAAGGACAGGGTCTGAAGCTTTCTTT
-	TRBD2	TRBV6-1	TRBJ2-1	CASSEEIAGRGYNEQFF	TGTGCCAGCAGTGAAGAGATAGCGGGAAGGGGATACAATGAGCAGTTCTTC
-	-	TRBV4-2	TRBJ1-1	CASSQDRLNTEAFF	TGTGCCAGCAGCCAAGATCGGTTGAACACTGAAGCTTTCTTT
-	-	TRBV4-1	TRBJ1-1	CASSPTLIRGGANTEAFF	TGCGCCAGCAGCCCAACTCTCATAAGGGGCGGAGCGAACACTGAAGCTTTCTTT
-	-	TRBV7-8	TRBJ1-3	CASSRGQVGNTIYF	TGTGCCAGCAGCAGAGGACAAGTGGGAAACACCATATATTTT
-	TRBD1	TRBV4-1	TRBJ1-4	CASSPEGARGEKLFF	TGCGCCAGCAGCCCAGAGGGGGCGCGAGGGGAAAAACTGTTTTTT
-	-	TRBV11-2	TRBJ2-7	CASSFIRTGNEQYF	TGTGCCAGCAGCTTCATACGAACAGGTAACGAGCAGTACTTC
-	-	TRBV6-6	TRBJ2-2	CASSFTPSNSGELFF	TGTGCCAGCAGTTTCACCCCCTCCAACTCCGGGGAGCTGTTTTTT
-	TRBD2	TRBV4-3	TRBJ2-3	CASSQDARTSGTDTQYF	TGCGCCAGCAGCCAAGATGCCAGGACTAGCGGCACAGATACGCAGTATTTT
-	TRBD2	TRBV9	TRBJ2-7	CASSVAWQAGVWEQYF	TGTGCCAGCAGCGTAGCATGGCAAGCGGGAGTCTGGGAGCAGTACTTC
-	TRBD2	TRBV27	TRBJ2-5	CASSSSTGGETQYF	TGTGCCAGCAGTTCGAGTACCGGGGGGGAGACCCAGTACTTC
-	TRBD2	TRBV5-1	TRBJ2-1	CASSSGTSGRGYNEQFF	TGCGCCAGCAGCTCCGGGACTAGCGGGAGGGGGTACAATGAGCAGTTCTTC
-	-	TRBV5-8	TRBJ2-7	CASSPVGVQGRYEQYF	TGTGCCAGCAGCCCGGTGGGGGTACAGGGCCGGTACGAGCAGTACTTC
-	TRBD2	TRBV5-1	TRBJ2-1	CASSRGLVGNEQFF	TGCGCCAGCTCTAGGGGACTAGTTGGCAATGAGCAGTTCTTC
-	TRBD1	TRBV18	TRBJ1-2	CASSPPGRGRIYGYTF	TGTGCCAGCTCACCACCGGGCAGGGGGCGCATCTATGGCTACACCTTC